This T cell receptor (beta chain) was captured in a study of blood T cell repertoires in COVID-19. Overall study context: Samples of COVID-19 (acute and convalescent) were obtained from the United States, Italy and Spain. T cells, B-cell-depleted T cells, or PBMCs supplied cDNA or gDNA.

In the authors' workflow: Counts of nucleated cells, estimated from reference gene primer amplification, were obtained. Data came from immunoSEQ multiplex PCR; TCRdb stores just in-frame clones and leaves some out. V, J and clone size were drawn from that table, and D and trimming were deduced from the DNA. Found here are approximately 300,000 clones, 90% of them singletons; the top ten hold around 0.93%. The CDR3 is 15 amino acids. V dropped 1 base and J dropped 5; count of bases not matched to a gene: 8. Germline assignment: CDR1 MGHRA and CDR2 YSYEKL. The source is a woman in her thirties or forties with COVID-19, enrolled during active disease. The rearrangement joins TRBV4-1 to TRBJ2-7; TRBD1 agrees at 7 bases. The source material was peripheral blood. The CDR3 spells CASSQGDRSSHEQYF. In nucleotides, the CDR3 is TGCGCCAGCAGCCAAGGGGACAGATCTTCCCACGAGCAGTACTTC.